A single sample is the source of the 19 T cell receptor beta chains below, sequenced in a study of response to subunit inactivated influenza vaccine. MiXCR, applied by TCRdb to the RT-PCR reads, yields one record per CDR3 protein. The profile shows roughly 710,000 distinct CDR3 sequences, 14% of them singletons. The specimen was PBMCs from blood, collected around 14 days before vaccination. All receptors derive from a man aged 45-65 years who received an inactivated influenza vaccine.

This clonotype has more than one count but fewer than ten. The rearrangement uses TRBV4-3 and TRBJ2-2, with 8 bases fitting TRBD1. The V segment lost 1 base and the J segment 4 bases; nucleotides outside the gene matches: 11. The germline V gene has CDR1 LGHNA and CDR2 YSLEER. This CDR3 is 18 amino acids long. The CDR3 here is CASSQATGGLSGTGELFF. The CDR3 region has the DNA TGCGCCAGCAGCCAAGCCACAGGGGGTTTATCGGGCACCGGGGAGCTGTTTTTT.

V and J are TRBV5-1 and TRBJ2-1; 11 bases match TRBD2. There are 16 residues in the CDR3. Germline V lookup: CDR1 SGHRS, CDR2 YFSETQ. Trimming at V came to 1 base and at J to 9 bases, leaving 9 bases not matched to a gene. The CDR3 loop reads CASSLNVAGGPSEQFF. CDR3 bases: TGCGCCAGCAGCTTGAATGTAGCGGGAGGGCCGAGTGAGCAGTTCTTC.

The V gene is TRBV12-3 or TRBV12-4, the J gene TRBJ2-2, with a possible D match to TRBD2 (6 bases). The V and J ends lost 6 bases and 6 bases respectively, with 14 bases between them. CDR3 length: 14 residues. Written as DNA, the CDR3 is TGTGCCAGCAGACCGGAGGGGATGGCCGGGGAGCTGTTTTTT. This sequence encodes CASRPEGMAGELFF.

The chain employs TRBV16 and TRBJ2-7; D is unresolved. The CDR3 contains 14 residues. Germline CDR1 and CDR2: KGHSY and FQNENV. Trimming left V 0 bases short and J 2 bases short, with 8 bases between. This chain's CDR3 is CASSQSWQTYEQYF. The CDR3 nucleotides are TGTGCCAGCAGCCAATCATGGCAGACCTACGAGCAGTACTTC.

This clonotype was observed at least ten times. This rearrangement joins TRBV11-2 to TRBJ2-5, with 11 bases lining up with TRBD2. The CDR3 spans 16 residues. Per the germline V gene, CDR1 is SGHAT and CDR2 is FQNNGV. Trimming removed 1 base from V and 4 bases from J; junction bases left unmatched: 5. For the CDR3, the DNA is TGTGCCAGCAGCTTAGTACTAGCGGGAGTCGGAGAGACCCAGTACTTC. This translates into CASSLVLAGVGETQYF.

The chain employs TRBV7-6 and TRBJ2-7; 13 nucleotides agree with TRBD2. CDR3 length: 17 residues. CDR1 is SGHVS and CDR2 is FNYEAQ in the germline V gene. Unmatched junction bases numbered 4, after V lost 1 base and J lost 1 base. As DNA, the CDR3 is TGTGCCAGCAGCTTAGAGGGGACTAGCGGGACGTCCTACGAGCAGTACTTC. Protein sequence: CASSLEGTSGTSYEQYF.

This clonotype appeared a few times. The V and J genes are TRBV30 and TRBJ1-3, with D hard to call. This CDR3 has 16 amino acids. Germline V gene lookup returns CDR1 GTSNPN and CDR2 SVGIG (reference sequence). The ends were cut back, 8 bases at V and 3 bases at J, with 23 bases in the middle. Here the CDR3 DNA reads TGTGCCCTTCGCCCCAGGACCGCGAATAGTGGAAACACCATATATTTT. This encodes CALRPRTANSGNTIYF.

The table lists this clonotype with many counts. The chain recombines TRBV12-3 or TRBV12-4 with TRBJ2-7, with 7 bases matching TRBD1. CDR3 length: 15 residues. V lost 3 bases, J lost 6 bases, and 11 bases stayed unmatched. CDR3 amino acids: CASSLNVHTGAEQYF. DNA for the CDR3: TGTGCCAGCAGTTTGAATGTTCACACAGGGGCCGAGCAGTACTTC.

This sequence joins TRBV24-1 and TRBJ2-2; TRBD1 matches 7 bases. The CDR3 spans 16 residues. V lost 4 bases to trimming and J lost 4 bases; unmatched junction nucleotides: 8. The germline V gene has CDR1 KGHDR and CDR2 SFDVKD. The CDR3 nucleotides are TGTGCCACCAGTGACGAACTCGGGACAGTCACCGGGGAGCTGTTTTTT. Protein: CATSDELGTVTGELFF.

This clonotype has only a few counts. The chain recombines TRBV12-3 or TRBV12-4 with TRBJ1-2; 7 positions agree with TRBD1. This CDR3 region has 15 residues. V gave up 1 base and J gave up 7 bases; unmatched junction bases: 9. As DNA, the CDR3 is TGTGCCAGCAGTTTAGGAGTGACAGGGTCGTTTGGCTACACCTTC. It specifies CASSLGVTGSFGYTF.

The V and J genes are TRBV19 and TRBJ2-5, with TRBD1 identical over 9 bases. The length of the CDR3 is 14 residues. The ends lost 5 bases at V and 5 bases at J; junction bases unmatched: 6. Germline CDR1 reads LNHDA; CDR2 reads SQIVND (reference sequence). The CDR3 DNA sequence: TGTGCCAGTAGTGCCGGGACAGGGACGGAGACCCAGTACTTC. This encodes CASSAGTGTETQYF.

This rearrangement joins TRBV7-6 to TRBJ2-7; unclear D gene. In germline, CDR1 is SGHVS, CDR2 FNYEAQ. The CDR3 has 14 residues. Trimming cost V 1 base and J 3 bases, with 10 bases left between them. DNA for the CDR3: TGTGCCAGCAGCTTAGGTAGTACGGTCTACGAGCAGTACTTC. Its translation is CASSLGSTVYEQYF.

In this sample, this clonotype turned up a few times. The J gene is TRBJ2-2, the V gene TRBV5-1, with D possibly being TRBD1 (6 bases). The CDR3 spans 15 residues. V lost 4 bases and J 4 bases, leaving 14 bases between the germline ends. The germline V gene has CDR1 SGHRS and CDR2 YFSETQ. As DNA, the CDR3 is TGCGCCAGCAGCAACAGGGCCCCAGGCACCGGGGAGCTGTTTTTT. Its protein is CASSNRAPGTGELFF.

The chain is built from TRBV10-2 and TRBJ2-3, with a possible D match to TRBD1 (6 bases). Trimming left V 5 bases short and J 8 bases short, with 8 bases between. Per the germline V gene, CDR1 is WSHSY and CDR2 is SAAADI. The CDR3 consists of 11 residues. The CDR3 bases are TGCGCCAGCAGTAGGGGGACTACGCAGTATTTT. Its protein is CASSRGTTQYF.

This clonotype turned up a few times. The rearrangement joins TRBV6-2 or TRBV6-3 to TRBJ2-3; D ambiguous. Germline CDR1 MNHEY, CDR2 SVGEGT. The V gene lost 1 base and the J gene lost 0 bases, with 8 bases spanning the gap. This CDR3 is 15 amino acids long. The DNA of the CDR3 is TGTGCCAGCAGTTACTGGGGTGGAAGCACAGATACGCAGTATTTT. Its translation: CASSYWGGSTDTQYF.

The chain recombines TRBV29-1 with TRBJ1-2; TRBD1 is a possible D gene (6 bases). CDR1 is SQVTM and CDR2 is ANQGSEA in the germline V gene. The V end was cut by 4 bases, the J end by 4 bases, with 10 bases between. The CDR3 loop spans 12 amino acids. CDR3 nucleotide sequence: TGCAGCGTTGCGGACAGCCTCTATGGCTACACCTTC. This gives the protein CSVADSLYGYTF.

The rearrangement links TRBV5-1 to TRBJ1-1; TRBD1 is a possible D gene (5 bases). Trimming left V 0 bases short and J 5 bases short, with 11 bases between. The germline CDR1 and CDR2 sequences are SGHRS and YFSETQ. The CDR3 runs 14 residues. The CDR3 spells CASSLARGATEAFF. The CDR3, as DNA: TGCGCCAGCAGCTTGGCCCGGGGCGCTACTGAAGCTTTCTTT.

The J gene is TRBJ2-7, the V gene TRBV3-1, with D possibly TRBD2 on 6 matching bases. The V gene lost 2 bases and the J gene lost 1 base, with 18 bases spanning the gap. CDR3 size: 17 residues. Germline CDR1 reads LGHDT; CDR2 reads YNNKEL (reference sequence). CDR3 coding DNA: TGTGCCAGCAGCCAACGGGAGCTTGGCAGGATGTCCTACGAGCAGTACTTC. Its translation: CASSQRELGRMSYEQYF.

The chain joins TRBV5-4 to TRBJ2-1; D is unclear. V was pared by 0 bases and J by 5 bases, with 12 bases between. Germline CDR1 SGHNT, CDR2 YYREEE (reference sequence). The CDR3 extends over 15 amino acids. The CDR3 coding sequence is TGTGCCAGCAGCTTGGTTGGGCCGGCCGACAATGAGCAGTTCTTC. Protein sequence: CASSLVGPADNEQFF.